Following are 8 T cell receptor beta chains from one sample sequenced in a study of blood T cell repertoires in COVID-19 (dated by TCRdb to 2018 to 2020). Receptor libraries were prepared by the immunoSEQ multiplex PCR assay. In TCRdb, the immuneACCESS table is reduced to in-frame sequences with V and J assigned. These tables do not hold every clone; where another copy was compared, an unresolved V gene accounts for under half, and the others remain unexplained. The sample table holds over 100,000 clones, of which approximately 90% were seen once. In total, the top ten clones hold about 4.4% of the sample. Sequencing was done on a sample of peripheral blood. All receptors derive from a man in his sixties with COVID-19, enrolled during active disease.

The chain employs TRBV7-9 and TRBJ1-1; 9 nucleotides align to TRBD1. With 1 base clipped from V and 4 bases from J, the junction kept 4 bases outside the gene matches. Germline V CDR1 and CDR2: SEHNR, FQNEAQ (reference sequence). The CDR3 has 15 residues. Here the CDR3 reads CASSLVDRGRTEAFF. Here the CDR3 DNA reads TGTGCCAGCAGCTTAGTGGACAGGGGACGCACTGAAGCTTTCTTT.

The rearrangement uses TRBV4-2 and TRBJ2-2, with a tentative D call TRBD2 (5 bases). Per the germline V gene, CDR1 is LGHNA and CDR2 is YNFKEQ. The CDR3 has 15 amino acids. Trimming took 4 bases from V and 6 from J, leaving 15 bases between them. This CDR3 is CASSPSLGVAGELFF. As DNA, the CDR3 is TGTGCCAGCAGCCCTAGTCTCGGGGTCGCCGGGGAGCTGTTTTTT.

The rearrangement joins TRBV6-2 or TRBV6-3 to TRBJ1-2; D is undetermined. The germline V gene has CDR1 MNHEY and CDR2 SVGEGT. This CDR3 is 16 amino acids long. V lost 2 bases and J 5 bases, leaving 18 bases between the germline ends. CDR3 in DNA: TGTGCCAGCAGTTACGCAACAGAGCTCTCCCCTTATGGCTACACCTTC. It yields the protein CASSYATELSPYGYTF.

The chain couples TRBV28 to TRBJ1-1, with D maybe TRBD1 (5 bases). The germline gives CDR1 MDHEN, CDR2 SYDVKM. This CDR3 contains 15 residues. The ends were cut back, 2 bases at V and 1 base at J, with 11 bases in the middle. CDR3 sequence: CASSLAGGKNTEAFF. The DNA for the CDR3 is TGTGCCAGCAGTTTAGCCGGGGGGAAGAACACTGAAGCTTTCTTT.

The CDR3 protein is CASRRTGGDQPQHF. The CDR3 nucleotides are TGTGCCAGCCGGAGGACAGGGGGGGATCAGCCCCAGCATTTT. V and J are TRBV6-5 and TRBJ1-5, with 10 positions matching TRBD1. Germline V gives CDR1 MNHEY, CDR2 SVGAGI. CDR3 length: 14 residues. J was trimmed by 5 bases and V by 8 bases; bases with no gene match: 6.

The gene calls are TRBV6-1 and TRBJ1-2; unclear D gene. The CDR3 has 11 residues. V was trimmed by 2 bases and J by 7 bases, leaving 5 bases between them. CDR1 and CDR2 from the germline V gene are MNHNS and SASEGT. CDR3 DNA sequence: TGTGCCAGCAGTGAATCTATTGGCTACACCTTC. Translated: CASSESIGYTF.

This rearrangement joins TRBV7-9 to TRBJ1-6, with a tentative D call TRBD1 (5 bases). Germline V lookup: CDR1 SEHNR, CDR2 FQNEAQ (reference sequence). The ends were cut back, 3 bases at V and 10 bases at J, with 16 bases in the middle. CDR3 length: 15 residues. CDR3 sequence (DNA): TGTGCCAGCAGCTTCCCAGGGATAATCGGGTCACCCCTCCACTTT. It codes for CASSFPGIIGSPLHF.

The chain couples TRBV7-2 to TRBJ2-7; 13 positions match TRBD2. With 5 bases clipped from V and 4 bases from J, the junction kept 5 bases outside the gene matches. The CDR3 sequence is 15 residues long. Germline lookup yields CDR1 SGHTA and CDR2 FQGNSA. The CDR3 DNA reads TGTGCCAGCAGCAGCGGACTAGCGGGGGTGTACGAGCAGTACTTC. It codes for CASSSGLAGVYEQYF.